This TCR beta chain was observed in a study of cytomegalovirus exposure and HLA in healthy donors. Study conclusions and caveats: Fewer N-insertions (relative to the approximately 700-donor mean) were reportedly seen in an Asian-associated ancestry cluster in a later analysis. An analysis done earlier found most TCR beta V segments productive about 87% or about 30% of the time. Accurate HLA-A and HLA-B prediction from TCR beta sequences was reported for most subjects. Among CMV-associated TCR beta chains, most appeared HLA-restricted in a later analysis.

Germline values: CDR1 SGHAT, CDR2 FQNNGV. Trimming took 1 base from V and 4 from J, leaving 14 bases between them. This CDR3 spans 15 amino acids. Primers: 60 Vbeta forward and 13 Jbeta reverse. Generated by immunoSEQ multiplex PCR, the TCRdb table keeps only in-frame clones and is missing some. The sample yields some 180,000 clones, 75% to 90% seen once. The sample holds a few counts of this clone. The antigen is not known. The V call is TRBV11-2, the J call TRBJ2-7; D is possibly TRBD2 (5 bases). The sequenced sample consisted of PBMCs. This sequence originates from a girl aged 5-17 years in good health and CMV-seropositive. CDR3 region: CASSLGGLRLYEQYF. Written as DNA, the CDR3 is TGTGCCAGCAGCTTAGGTGGACTTAGACTTTACGAGCAGTACTTC. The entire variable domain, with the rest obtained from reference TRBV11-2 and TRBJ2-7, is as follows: EAGVAQSPRYKIIEKRQSVAFWCNPISGHATLYWYQQILGQGPKLLIQFQNNGVVDDSQLPKDRFSAERLKGVDSTLKIQPAKLEDSAVYLCASSLGGLRLYEQYFGPGTRLTVT.